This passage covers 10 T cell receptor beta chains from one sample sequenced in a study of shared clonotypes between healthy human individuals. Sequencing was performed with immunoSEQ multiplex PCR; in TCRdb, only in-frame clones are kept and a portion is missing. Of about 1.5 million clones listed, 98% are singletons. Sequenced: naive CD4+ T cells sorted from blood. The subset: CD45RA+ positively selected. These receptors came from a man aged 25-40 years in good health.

The CDR3, as DNA: TGTGCCAGCAGTTTATCATGGGGGGTAGAGACCCAGTACTTC. It specifies CASSLSWGVETQYF. The genes are TRBV27 and TRBJ2-5, with D tentatively TRBD2 (6 bases). This CDR3 has 14 amino acids. Looked up from germline, CDR1 is MNHEY and CDR2 is SMNVEV (reference sequence). V gave up 0 bases and J gave up 4 bases, with 9 bases separating them.

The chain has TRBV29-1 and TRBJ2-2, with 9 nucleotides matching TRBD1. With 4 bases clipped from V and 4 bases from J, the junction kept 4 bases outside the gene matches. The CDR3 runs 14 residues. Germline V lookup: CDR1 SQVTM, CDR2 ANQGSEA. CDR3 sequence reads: CSVADRGLTGELFF. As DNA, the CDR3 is TGCAGCGTTGCGGACAGGGGTCTCACCGGGGAGCTGTTTTTT.

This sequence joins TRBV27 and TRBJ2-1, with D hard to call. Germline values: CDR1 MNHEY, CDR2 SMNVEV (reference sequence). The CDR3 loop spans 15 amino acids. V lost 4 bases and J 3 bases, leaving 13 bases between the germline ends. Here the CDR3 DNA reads TGTGCCAGCAGTTCCCCGGCAGGCCACTACAATGAGCAGTTCTTC. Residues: CASSSPAGHYNEQFF.

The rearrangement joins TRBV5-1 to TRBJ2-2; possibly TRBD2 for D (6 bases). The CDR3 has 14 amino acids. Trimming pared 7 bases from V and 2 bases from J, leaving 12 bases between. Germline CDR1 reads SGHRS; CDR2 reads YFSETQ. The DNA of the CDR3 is TGCGCCAGCTCCGCGGGGCCCAACACCGGGGAGCTGTTTTTT. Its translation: CASSAGPNTGELFF.

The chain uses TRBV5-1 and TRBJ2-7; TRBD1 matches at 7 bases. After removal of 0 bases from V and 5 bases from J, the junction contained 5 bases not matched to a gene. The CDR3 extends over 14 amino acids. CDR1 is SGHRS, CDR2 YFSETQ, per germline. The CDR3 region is CASSLDYRGNEQYF. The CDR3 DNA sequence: TGCGCCAGCAGCTTGGATTACAGGGGAAACGAGCAGTACTTC.

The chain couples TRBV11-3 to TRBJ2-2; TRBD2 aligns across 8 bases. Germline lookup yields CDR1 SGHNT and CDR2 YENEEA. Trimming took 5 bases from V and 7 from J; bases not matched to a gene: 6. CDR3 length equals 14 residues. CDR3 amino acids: CASSPRGADGELFF. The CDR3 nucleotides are TGTGCCAGCAGCCCGCGGGGGGCCGACGGGGAGCTGTTTTTT.

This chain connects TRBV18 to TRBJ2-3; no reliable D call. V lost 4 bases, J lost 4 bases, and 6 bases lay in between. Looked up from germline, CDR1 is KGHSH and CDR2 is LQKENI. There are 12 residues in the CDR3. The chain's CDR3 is CASSQIADTQYF. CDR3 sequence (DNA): TGTGCCAGCTCACAAATAGCAGATACGCAGTATTTT. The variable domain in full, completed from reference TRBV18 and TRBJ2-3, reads NAGVMQNPRHLVRRRGQEARLRCSPMKGHSHVYWYRQLPEEGLKFMVYLQKENIIDESGMPKERFSAEFPKEGPSILRIQQVVRGDSAAYFCASSQIADTQYFGPGTRLTVL.

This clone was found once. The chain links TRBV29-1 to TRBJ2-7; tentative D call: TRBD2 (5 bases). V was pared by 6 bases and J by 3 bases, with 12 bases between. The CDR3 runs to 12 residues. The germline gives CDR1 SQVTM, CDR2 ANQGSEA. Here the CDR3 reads CSVRPGSYEQYF. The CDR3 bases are TGCAGCGTGCGTCCTGGGAGCTACGAGCAGTACTTC.

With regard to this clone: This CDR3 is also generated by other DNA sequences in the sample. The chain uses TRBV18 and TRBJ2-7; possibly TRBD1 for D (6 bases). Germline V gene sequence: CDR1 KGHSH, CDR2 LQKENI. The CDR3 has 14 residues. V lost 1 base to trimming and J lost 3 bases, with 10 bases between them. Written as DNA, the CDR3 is TGTGCCAGCTCACCACGCGACAGGAGCTACGAGCAGTACTTC. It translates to CASSPRDRSYEQYF. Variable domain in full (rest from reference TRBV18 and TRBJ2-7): NAGVMQNPRHLVRRRGQEARLRCSPMKGHSHVYWYRQLPEEGLKFMVYLQKENIIDESGMPKERFSAEFPKEGPSILRIQQVVRGDSAAYFCASSPRDRSYEQYFGPGTRLTVT.

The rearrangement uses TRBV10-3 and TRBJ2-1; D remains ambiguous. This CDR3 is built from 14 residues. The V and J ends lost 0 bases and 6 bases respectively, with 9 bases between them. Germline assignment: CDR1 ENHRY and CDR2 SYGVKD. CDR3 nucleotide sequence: TGTGCCATCAGTGAGTCGATGGTGGGCAATGAGCAGTTCTTC. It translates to CAISESMVGNEQFF.